The T cell receptor (beta chain) under discussion was sequenced for a study of blood T cell repertoires in COVID-19. The CDR3 length is 14 residues. Per germline, CDR1 SQVTM and CDR2 ANQGSEA. Trimming left V 6 bases short and J 0 bases short, with 15 bases between. Produced via immunoSEQ multiplex PCR; TCRdb's table is partial and in-frame only. The sample holds 350,000 to 500,000 clones, 88% seen once. Participants came from about two dozen US areas, aged roughly 18 to 89 years. Cohorts were assigned according to the clinical history that participants reported. Individuals in the exposed group had encountered a COVID-19 case within 2 weeks preceding study entry.

This sequence was found in a woman between 18 and 29 years old who had been exposed to COVID-19. The chain combines TRBV29-1 with TRBJ2-7; perhaps TRBD1 as D (5 bases). The sequenced material came from PBMCs or T cells enriched from blood (not recorded which). CDR3 sequence: CSVVRQRSSYEQYF. CDR3 DNA sequence: TGCAGCGTCGTCAGACAGAGAAGCTCCTACGAGCAGTACTTC.